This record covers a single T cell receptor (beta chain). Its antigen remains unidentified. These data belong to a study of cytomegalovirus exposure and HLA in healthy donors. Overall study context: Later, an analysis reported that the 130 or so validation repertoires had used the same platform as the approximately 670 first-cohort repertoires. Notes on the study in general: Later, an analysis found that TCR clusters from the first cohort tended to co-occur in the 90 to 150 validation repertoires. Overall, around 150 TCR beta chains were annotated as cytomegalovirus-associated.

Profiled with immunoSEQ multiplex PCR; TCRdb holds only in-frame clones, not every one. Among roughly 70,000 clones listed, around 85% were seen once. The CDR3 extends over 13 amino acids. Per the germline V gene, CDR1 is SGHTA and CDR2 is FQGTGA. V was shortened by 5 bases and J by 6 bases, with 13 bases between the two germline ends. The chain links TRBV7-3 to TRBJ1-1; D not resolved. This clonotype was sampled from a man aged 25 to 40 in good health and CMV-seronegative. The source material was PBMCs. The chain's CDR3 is CASSPTRLSEAFF. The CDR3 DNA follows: TGTGCCAGCAGCCCGACCAGGCTCTCTGAAGCTTTCTTT.